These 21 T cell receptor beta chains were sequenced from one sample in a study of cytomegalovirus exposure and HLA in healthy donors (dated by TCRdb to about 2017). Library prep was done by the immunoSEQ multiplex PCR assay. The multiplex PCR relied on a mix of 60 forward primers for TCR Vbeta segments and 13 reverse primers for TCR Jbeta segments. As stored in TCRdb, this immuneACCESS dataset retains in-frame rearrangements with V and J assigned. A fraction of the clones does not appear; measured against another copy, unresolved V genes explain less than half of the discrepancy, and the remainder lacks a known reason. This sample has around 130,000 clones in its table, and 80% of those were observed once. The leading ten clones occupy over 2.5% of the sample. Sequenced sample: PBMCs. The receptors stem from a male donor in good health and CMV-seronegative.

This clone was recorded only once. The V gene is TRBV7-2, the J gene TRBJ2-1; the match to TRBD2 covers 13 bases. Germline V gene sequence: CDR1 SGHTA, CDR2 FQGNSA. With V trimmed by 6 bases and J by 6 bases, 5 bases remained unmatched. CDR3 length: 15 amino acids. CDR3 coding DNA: TGTGCCAGCAGGCACGGACTAGCGGGGGCCAATGAGCAGTTCTTC. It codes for CASRHGLAGANEQFF.

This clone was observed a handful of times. The CDR3 nucleotides read TGTGCCAGCAGTGGCCGAGATCCAGGGACCCAGTACTTC. Protein sequence: CASSGRDPGTQYF. The V and J genes are TRBV6-1 and TRBJ2-5; D gene uncertain. The V end was cut by 4 bases, the J end by 7 bases, with 13 bases between. The germline CDR1 and CDR2 sequences are MNHNS and SASEGT. There are 13 residues in the CDR3.

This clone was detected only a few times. CDR3 protein: CASSSGAGVAETQYF. As DNA, the CDR3 is TGCGCCAGCAGCTCAGGAGCGGGAGTGGCTGAGACCCAGTACTTC. The V call is TRBV4-1, the J call TRBJ2-5; 8 bases map to TRBD2. The germline gives CDR1 MGHRA, CDR2 YSYEKL. This CDR3 has 15 residues. V was clipped by 5 bases and J by 5 bases; unmatched bases: 10.

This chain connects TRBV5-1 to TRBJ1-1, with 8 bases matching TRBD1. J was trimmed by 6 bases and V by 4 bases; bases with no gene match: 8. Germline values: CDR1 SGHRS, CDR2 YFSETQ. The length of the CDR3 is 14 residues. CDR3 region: CASSGTGVLAEAFF. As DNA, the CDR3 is TGCGCCAGCAGCGGGACAGGAGTTCTCGCTGAAGCTTTCTTT.

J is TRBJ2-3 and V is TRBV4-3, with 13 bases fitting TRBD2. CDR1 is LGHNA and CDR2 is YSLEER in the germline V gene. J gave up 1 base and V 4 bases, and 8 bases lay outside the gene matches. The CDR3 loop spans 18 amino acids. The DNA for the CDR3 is TGCGCCAGCAGCCCCCGGACTAGCGGGGGAGGGGGCACAGATACGCAGTATTTT. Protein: CASSPRTSGGGGTDTQYF.

In nucleotides, the CDR3 is TGTGCCACCAGCAGAGATTTCGGGTCCGGGACAGGGGTGGGGAATGAGCAGTTCTTC. Translation gives CATSRDFGSGTGVGNEQFF. The chain links TRBV15 to TRBJ2-1; 10 bases are a match to TRBD1. Germline V gene data show CDR1 as LNHNV and CDR2 as YYDKDF (reference sequence). V trimming: 0 bases; J trimming: 7 bases; junction bases outside the gene matches: 15. The CDR3 is made up of 19 amino acids. The whole variable domain, filled in from reference TRBV15 and TRBJ2-1, reads DAMVIQNPRYQVTQFGKPVTLSCSQTLNHNVMYWYQQKSSQAPKLLFHYYDKDFNNEADTPDNFQSRRPNTSFCFLDIRSPGLGDTAMYLCATSRDFGSGTGVGNEQFFGPGTRLTVL.

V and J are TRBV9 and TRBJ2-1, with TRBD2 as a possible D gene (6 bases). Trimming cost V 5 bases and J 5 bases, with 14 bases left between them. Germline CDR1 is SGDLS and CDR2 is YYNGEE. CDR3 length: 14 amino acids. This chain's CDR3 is CASSGGRGDNEQFF. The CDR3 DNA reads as TGTGCCAGCAGTGGGGGGAGAGGGGACAATGAGCAGTTCTTC.

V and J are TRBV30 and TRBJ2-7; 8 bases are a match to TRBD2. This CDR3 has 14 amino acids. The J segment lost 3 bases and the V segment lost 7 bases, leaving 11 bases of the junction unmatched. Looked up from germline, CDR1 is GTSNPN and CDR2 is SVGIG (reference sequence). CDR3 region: CALGAGLGVYEQYF. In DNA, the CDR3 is TGTGCCTTAGGGGCGGGACTAGGTGTCTACGAGCAGTACTTC.

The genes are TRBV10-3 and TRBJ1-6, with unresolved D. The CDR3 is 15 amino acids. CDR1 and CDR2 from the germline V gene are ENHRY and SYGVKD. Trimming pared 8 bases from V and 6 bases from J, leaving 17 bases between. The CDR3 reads CAIAAAGIGNSPLHF. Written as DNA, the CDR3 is TGTGCCATCGCGGCGGCGGGGATAGGTAATTCACCCCTCCACTTT.

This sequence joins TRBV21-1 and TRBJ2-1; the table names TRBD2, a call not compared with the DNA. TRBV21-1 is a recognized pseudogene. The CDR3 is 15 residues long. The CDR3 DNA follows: TGTGCCAGCAGCAAACTGATCGGACGGGGGAATGAGCAGTTCTTC. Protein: CASSKLIGRGNEQFF.

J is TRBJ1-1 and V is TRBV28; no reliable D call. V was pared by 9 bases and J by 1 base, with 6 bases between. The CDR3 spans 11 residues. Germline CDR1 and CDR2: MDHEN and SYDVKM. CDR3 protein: CASSKNTEAFF. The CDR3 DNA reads TGTGCCAGTTCTAAGAACACTGAAGCTTTCTTT.

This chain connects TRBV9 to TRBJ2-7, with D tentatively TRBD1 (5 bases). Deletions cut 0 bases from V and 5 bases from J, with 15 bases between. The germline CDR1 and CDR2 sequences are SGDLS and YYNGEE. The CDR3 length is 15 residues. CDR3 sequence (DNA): TGTGCCAGCAGCGTAGGGGCAGGGCTGGCCCACGAGCAGTACTTC. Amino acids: CASSVGAGLAHEQYF.

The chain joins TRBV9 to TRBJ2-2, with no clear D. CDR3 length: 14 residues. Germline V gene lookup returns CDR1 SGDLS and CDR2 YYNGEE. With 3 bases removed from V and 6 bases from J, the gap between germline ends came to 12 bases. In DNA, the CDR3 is TGTGCCAGCAGCGCCCGACACGTCTCCGGGGAGCTGTTTTTT. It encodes CASSARHVSGELFF.

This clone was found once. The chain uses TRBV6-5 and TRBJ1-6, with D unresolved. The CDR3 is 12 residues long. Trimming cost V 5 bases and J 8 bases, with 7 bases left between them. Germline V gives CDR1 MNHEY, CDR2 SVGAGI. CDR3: CASSLGDSPLHF. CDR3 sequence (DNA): TGTGCCAGCAGTCTCGGGGATTCACCCCTCCACTTT.

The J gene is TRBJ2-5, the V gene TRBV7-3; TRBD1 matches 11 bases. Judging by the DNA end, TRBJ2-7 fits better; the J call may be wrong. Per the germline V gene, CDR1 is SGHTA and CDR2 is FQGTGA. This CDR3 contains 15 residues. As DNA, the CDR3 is TGTGCCAGCAGCTTAGGGACAGGGGGGACCTACGAGCAGTACTTC. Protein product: CASSLGTGGTYEQYF.

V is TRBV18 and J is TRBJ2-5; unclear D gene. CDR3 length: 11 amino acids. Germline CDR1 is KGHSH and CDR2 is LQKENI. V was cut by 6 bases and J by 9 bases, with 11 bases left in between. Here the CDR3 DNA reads TGTGCCAGCTCTGAGTTCCAGGCCCAGTACTTC. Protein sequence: CASSEFQAQYF. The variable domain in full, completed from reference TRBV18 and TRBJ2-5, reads NAGVMQNPRHLVRRRGQEARLRCSPMKGHSHVYWYRQLPEEGLKFMVYLQKENIIDESGMPKERFSAEFPKEGPSILRIQQVVRGDSAAYFCASSEFQAQYFGPGTRLLVL.

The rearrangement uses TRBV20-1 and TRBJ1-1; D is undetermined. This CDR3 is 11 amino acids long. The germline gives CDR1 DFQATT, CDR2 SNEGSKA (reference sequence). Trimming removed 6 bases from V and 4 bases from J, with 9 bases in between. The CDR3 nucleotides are TGCAGTGCGGGCAGTCGCACTGAAGCTTTCTTT. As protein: CSAGSRTEAFF.

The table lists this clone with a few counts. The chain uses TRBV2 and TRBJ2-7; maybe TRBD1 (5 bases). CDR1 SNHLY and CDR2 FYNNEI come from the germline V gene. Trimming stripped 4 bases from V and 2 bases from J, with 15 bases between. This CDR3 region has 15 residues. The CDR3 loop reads CASSGSPDSAYEQYF. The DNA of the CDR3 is TGTGCCAGCAGTGGAAGCCCCGACAGTGCCTACGAGCAGTACTTC.

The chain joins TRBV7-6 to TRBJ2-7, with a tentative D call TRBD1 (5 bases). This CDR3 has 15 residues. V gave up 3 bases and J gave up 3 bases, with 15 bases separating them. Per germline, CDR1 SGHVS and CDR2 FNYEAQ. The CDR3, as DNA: TGTGCCAGCAGCTTGGGGCCCAGCAGATTCTACGAGCAGTACTTC. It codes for CASSLGPSRFYEQYF.

CDR3: CASSLGPGQGVNEQFF. The DNA of the CDR3 is TGTGCCAGCAGCTTAGGTCCGGGACAGGGGGTGAATGAGCAGTTCTTC. The chain links TRBV7-3 to TRBJ2-1; 11 positions match TRBD1. This CDR3 spans 16 amino acids. Unmatched junction bases numbered 7, after V lost 2 bases and J lost 7 bases. Germline V CDR1 and CDR2: SGHTA, FQGTGA. The entire variable domain, with the rest obtained from reference TRBV7-3 and TRBJ2-1, is as follows: GAGVSQTPSNKVTEKGKYVELRCDPISGHTALYWYRQSLGQGPEFLIYFQGTGAADDSGLPNDRFFAVRPEGSVSTLKIQRTERGDSAVYLCASSLGPGQGVNEQFFGPGTRLTVL.

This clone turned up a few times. CDR3: CASSDPGQGADGYTF. The CDR3 DNA follows: TGTGCCAGCAGTGACCCCGGACAGGGGGCTGATGGCTACACCTTC. The rearrangement links TRBV6-4 to TRBJ1-2; 11 nucleotides align to TRBD1. Germline CDR1 is MRHNA and CDR2 is SNTAGT. V trimming: 2 bases; J trimming: 6 bases; junction bases outside the gene matches: 5. This CDR3 has 15 residues.